This T cell receptor beta chain stems from a study of OX40 agonist ivuxolimab in advanced cancers. Study background: Prior checkpoint blockade (anti-PD-1, anti-PD-L1 or anti-CTLA-4) was permitted; 40% had it. Study results and caveats: Among the nonresponders, some also had low normalized T-cell clonal expansion.

Profiling relied on immunoSEQ multiplex PCR, and the TCRdb table lists in-frame clones only, not all of them. The table shows some 130,000 clones, with approximately 94% occurring only once. Per the germline V gene, CDR1 is SGHDT and CDR2 is YYEEEE. With 1 base removed from V and 10 bases from J, the gap between germline ends came to 12 bases. The CDR3 is 14 residues long. This clone was found a few times. What it binds is not known. The TCR originated in an adult with an advanced solid tumor such as melanoma, head and neck, liver or kidney cancer. This chain joins TRBV5-6 and TRBJ1-6, with a tentative D call TRBD1 (6 bases). Here the sequenced sample was CD4+ or CD8+ T cells sorted from blood, taken in a trial of the OX40 agonist ivuxolimab. CDR3 sequence reads: CASSLRGANSPLHF. The CDR3 nucleotides are TGTGCCAGCAGCTTGCGGGGGGCGAACTCACCCCTCCACTTT.